This passage covers 21 T cell receptor beta chains from one sample sequenced in a study of vaccination and CD4 T cells after COVID-19 (dated by TCRdb to the early 2020s). The antigens these receptors bind are not known. The time point label on this specimen signifies: late sampling 161 to 241 days after vaccination in a few convalescent patients. Per the publication, the treatment or condition label means: approximately 9-day PBMC culture with coronavirus spike peptide pools or control peptides (ViraFEST assay). Library prep was done by PCR. TCRdb records Illumina iSeq 100 as the sequencer. DNA from cultured CD4+ T cells underwent TCR sequencing with the Oncomine TCR Beta short-read assay at the Johns Hopkins FTIC core. The raw public data were reprocessed by TCRdb itself: fastp quality trimming at Q25, MiXCR clonotype calling, in-frame beta chains only. Identical CDR3 protein sequences are pooled into one entry, listed with their most common genes and DNA. In this sample the table shows tens of thousands of distinct CDR3 sequences, 35% of which occur a single time. The ten most abundant clones make up around 8.6% of the sample.

Sequences were derived from CD4+ T cells from blood, cultured in vitro, sampled about 7 months after SARS-CoV-2 vaccination. Receptors were obtained from a human donor who had recovered from COVID-19.

This clonotype was found a few times. This chain uses TRBV27 with TRBJ2-5, with D unclear. The CDR3 length is 13 residues. The V gene lost 4 bases and the J gene lost 5 bases, with 11 bases spanning the gap. Germline lookup yields CDR1 MNHEY and CDR2 SMNVEV (reference sequence). This CDR3 reads CASSSGMAETQYF. For the CDR3, the DNA is TGTGCCAGCAGTTCTGGTATGGCGGAGACCCAGTACTTC.

The genes are TRBV28 and TRBJ2-1; no definite D call. The ends were cut back, 5 bases at V and 6 bases at J, with 11 bases in the middle. Germline V gene data show CDR1 as MDHEN and CDR2 as SYDVKM. The CDR3 runs 13 residues. CDR3 sequence (DNA): TGTGCCAGCAGTCAGACTTGGGCCAATGAGCAGTTCTTC. Translating it yields CASSQTWANEQFF.

The V and J genes are TRBV29-1 and TRBJ1-5, with D tentatively TRBD1 (5 bases). In germline, CDR1 is SQVTM, CDR2 ANQGSEA. The CDR3 contains 13 residues. Between the trimmed V and J ends, which lost 7 bases and 5 bases, there was a span of 15 bases. The CDR3 nucleotides read TGCAGCGCAGCTAAGGGGAGCGATCAGCCCCAGCATTTT. Amino acids: CSAAKGSDQPQHF.

The chain has TRBV20-1 and TRBJ2-2; TRBD2 might be the D (6 bases). The germline gives CDR1 DFQATT, CDR2 SNEGSKA (reference sequence). V gave up 1 base and J gave up 2 bases, with 14 bases separating them. This CDR3 has 16 residues. The CDR3 reads CSARGSLGLNTGELFF. In nucleotides, the CDR3 is TGCAGTGCTAGAGGGTCGCTGGGACTCAACACCGGGGAGCTGTTTTTT.

The chain joins TRBV19 to TRBJ2-3, with TRBD2 as a possible D gene (6 bases). Germline CDR1 is LNHDA and CDR2 is SQIVND (reference sequence). The CDR3 totals 14 residues. Trimming removed 6 bases from V and 3 bases from J, with 13 bases in between. CDR3 in DNA: TGTGCCAGTAGCCGTCCCGGGGGTACAGATACGCAGTATTTT. It codes for CASSRPGGTDTQYF. The entire variable domain, with the rest obtained from reference TRBV19 and TRBJ2-3, is as follows: DGGITQSPKYLFRKEGQNVTLSCEQNLNHDAMYWYRQDPGQGLRLIYYSQIVNDFQKGDIAEGYSVSREKKESFPLTVTSAQKNPTAFYLCASSRPGGTDTQYFGPGTRLTVL.

The chain employs TRBV6-1 and TRBJ1-5; the match to TRBD1 covers 9 bases. CDR1 and CDR2 (germline): MNHNS, SASEGT. CDR3 length: 11 amino acids. Trimming took 7 bases from V and 15 from J; bases not matched to a gene: 7. CDR3 nucleotides: TGTGCCAGCATGCGGGACAGGGTCTGGCATTTT. Translating gives CASMRDRVWHF.

In this sample, this clonotype turned up a few times. This sequence joins TRBV20-1 and TRBJ2-7; D perhaps matches TRBD2 (5 bases). The ends were cut back, 5 bases at V and 2 bases at J, with 25 bases in the middle. This CDR3 is built from 17 residues. In germline, CDR1 is DFQATT, CDR2 SNEGSKA (reference sequence). In DNA form, the CDR3 reads TGCAGTGCTTGTGAGCGGAAACCGGGCCTGGCTACCTACGAGCAGTACTTC. It encodes CSACERKPGLATYEQYF.

The chain combines TRBV7-9 with TRBJ1-1; tentatively, D is TRBD1 (5 bases). V was clipped by 1 base and J by 1 base, with 28 bases between them. Germline CDR1 reads SEHNR; CDR2 reads FQNEAQ (reference sequence). This CDR3 region has 21 residues. This chain's CDR3 is CASSLGIYGGRAFPQNTEAFF. The CDR3 nucleotides read TGTGCCAGCAGCTTAGGTATTTACGGTGGCAGGGCCTTCCCCCAGAACACTGAAGCTTTCTTT. Together with reference TRBV7-9 and TRBJ1-1, the CDR3 gives the full variable domain: DTGVSQNPRHKITKRGQNVTFRCDPISEHNRLYWYRQTLGQGPEFLTYFQNEAQLEKSRLLSDRFSAERPKGSFSTLEIQRTEQGDSAMYLCASSLGIYGGRAFPQNTEAFFGQGTRLTVV.

CDR3 protein: CASSSFTGELFF. CDR3 coding DNA: TGTGCCAGCAGCTCCTTCACCGGGGAGCTGTTTTTT. The chain couples TRBV28 to TRBJ2-2; D not resolved. CDR1 is MDHEN, CDR2 SYDVKM, per germline. The CDR3 has 12 amino acids. The V gene lost 6 bases and the J gene lost 4 bases, with 6 bases spanning the gap.

This clonotype came up a few times. The DNA of the CDR3 is TGTGCCAGCTCACCAACGGCACTAGCGGGAGCTAACCAAGAGACCCAGTACTTC. Translated, it gives CASSPTALAGANQETQYF. This sequence joins TRBV18 and TRBJ2-5; 11 bases align to TRBD2. From germline, CDR1 is KGHSH and CDR2 LQKENI. The CDR3 has 18 residues. The V segment lost 2 bases and the J segment 0 bases; nucleotides outside the gene matches: 8.

This clonotype was observed once. This chain connects TRBV6-5 to TRBJ2-7; a weak D match, TRBD2 (6 bases). Trimming took 4 bases from V and 3 from J, leaving 13 bases between them. Per the germline V gene, CDR1 is MNHEY and CDR2 is SVGAGI. This CDR3 has 14 amino acids. The CDR3 here is CASSSGTLSYEQYF. The CDR3 DNA sequence: TGTGCCAGCAGTTCCGGGACTCTCAGCTACGAGCAGTACTTC.

This chain links TRBV20-1 with TRBJ2-1; no clear D. The V and J ends lost 1 base and 2 bases respectively, with 6 bases between them. There are 13 residues in the CDR3. The V gene's germline CDR1 is DFQATT and CDR2 SNEGSKA (reference sequence). The CDR3 DNA follows: TGCAGTGCTAGAGGTCTGGCCTACAATGAGCAGTTCTTC. Its protein is CSARGLAYNEQFF.

The V and J genes are TRBV6-1 and TRBJ1-2; no reliable D call. The CDR3 is made up of 14 amino acids. The V end was cut by 2 bases, the J end by 4 bases, with 11 bases between. The V gene's germline CDR1 is MNHNS and CDR2 SASEGT. CDR3 sequence (DNA): TGTGCCAGCAGTGAATCCCAGCTGGGCTATGGCTACACCTTC. Amino acid sequence: CASSESQLGYGYTF.

The table lists this clonotype with a few counts. The rearrangement links TRBV28 to TRBJ1-1; no reliable D call. The CDR3 has 13 amino acids. V was cut by 0 bases and J by 4 bases, with 6 bases left in between. Germline V gene data show CDR1 as MDHEN and CDR2 as SYDVKM. The DNA for the CDR3 is TGTGCCAGCAGTTTATGGGGCGGCACTGAAGCTTTCTTT. Protein: CASSLWGGTEAFF.

The chain joins TRBV10-3 to TRBJ2-5; no clear D gene. Trimming took 6 bases from V and 2 from J, leaving 4 bases between them. The CDR3 consists of 11 residues. CDR1 and CDR2 (germline): ENHRY, SYGVKD. CDR3 loop: CAIRNQETQYF. CDR3 DNA sequence: TGTGCCATCAGAAATCAAGAGACCCAGTACTTC.

The chain couples TRBV7-2 to TRBJ2-5; no clear D. Trimming removed 5 bases from V and 0 bases from J, with 4 bases in between. The V gene's germline CDR1 is SGHTA and CDR2 FQGNSA. The CDR3 has 12 amino acids. The CDR3 DNA follows: TGTGCCAGCAGCGCCTACCAAGAGACCCAGTACTTC. This encodes CASSAYQETQYF.

This clonotype was detected a few times. The chain combines TRBV6-5 with TRBJ2-7; no firm D call. The CDR3 loop spans 11 amino acids. The germline V gene has CDR1 MNHEY and CDR2 SVGAGI. The V and J ends lost 6 bases and 7 bases respectively, with 10 bases between them. CDR3: CASSYQREQYF. For the CDR3, the DNA is TGTGCCAGCAGCTACCAACGGGAGCAGTACTTC.

The chain carries TRBV7-6 and TRBJ2-1; 12 bases map to TRBD2. The better agreement between TRBJ2-7 and the DNA end casts doubt on the J call. CDR1 and CDR2 (germline): SGHVS, FNYEAQ. This CDR3 is built from 16 residues. The CDR3 sequence is CASSLTTSGGPYEQYF. The DNA of the CDR3 is TGTGCCAGCAGCCTTACAACTAGCGGGGGGCCCTACGAGCAGTACTTC.

This clonotype has just a few counts. This chain connects TRBV28 to TRBJ2-7; perhaps TRBD1 as D (6 bases). Germline CDR1 reads MDHEN; CDR2 reads SYDVKM. V lost 6 bases and J lost 3, with 12 bases in between. The length of the CDR3 is 13 residues. CDR3 amino acids: CASRSGQLYEQYF. The CDR3 bases are TGTGCCAGCAGGTCCGGACAGCTCTACGAGCAGTACTTC.

The chain combines TRBV7-2 with TRBJ2-1; TRBD2 matches 13 bases. The CDR3 runs 16 residues. V lost 2 bases and J lost 5; bases outside the gene matches: 3. Looked up from germline, CDR1 is SGHTA and CDR2 is FQGNSA. The CDR3 DNA reads TGTGCCAGCAGCTTATGGGGGACTAGCGGGAACAATGAGCAGTTCTTC. Protein: CASSLWGTSGNNEQFF. Looking up the rest from reference TRBV7-2 and TRBJ2-1 gives the full variable domain: GAGVSQSPSNKVTEKGKDVELRCDPISGHTALYWYRQSLGQGLEFLIYFQGNSAPDKSGLPSDRFSAERTGGSVSTLTIQRTQQEDSAVYLCASSLWGTSGNNEQFFGPGTRLTVL.

This clonotype is medium-sized (0.01 to 0.1%) within its sample. This sequence joins TRBV20-1 and TRBJ2-7, with D maybe TRBD1 (6 bases). The V end lost 5 bases, the J end lost 0 bases, and 11 bases lay between the germline ends. The germline CDR1 and CDR2 sequences are DFQATT and SNEGSKA (reference sequence). The CDR3 runs to 13 residues. The CDR3 is CSAPDRSSYEQYF. In nucleotides, the CDR3 is TGCAGTGCTCCTGACAGGTCCTCCTACGAGCAGTACTTC.